The rows below give T cell receptor beta chains drawn from one sample of a study of blood T cells in healthy people across ages. Each CDR3 protein gets one entry after TCRdb re-called the 5' RACE reads with MiXCR. Of hundreds of thousands of distinct CDR3 sequences listed, 58% are singletons. The sequenced sample was blood. These receptors were obtained from a man aged 30-40 years in good health. Each CDR3 is given with its conserved first and last residue. The D gene is left open where the match is weak. Size is stated for part of the rows, as once, few or many counts, or as a class when the clone is expanded.

v_call,j_call,clone_size,d_call,cdr3_aa,cdr3_nt
TRBV20-1,TRBJ2-7,once,NA,CSARDRGFEQYF,TGCAGTGCTAGAGATCGAGGGTTCGAGCAGTACTTC
TRBV29-1,TRBJ2-3,NA,TRBD1,CSSREGAGSDTQYF,TGCAGCTCCCGCGAGGGGGCAGGGTCAGATACGCAGTATTTT
TRBV9,TRBJ2-7,NA,NA,CASSVGQGSTYEQYF,TGTGCCAGCAGCGTAGGCCAGGGCTCTACCTACGAGCAGTACTTC
TRBV29-1,TRBJ2-5,few,TRBD1,CSVEMGTGPTQYF,TGCAGCGTTGAAATGGGGACAGGACCGACCCAGTACTTC
TRBV12-3/TRBV12-4,TRBJ1-2,NA,NA,CASSLSNYGYTF,TGTGCCAGCAGTTTATCGAACTATGGCTACACCTTC
TRBV7-3,TRBJ2-1,NA,TRBD2,CASSLSGAGGPNEQFF,TGTGCCAGCAGCCTTTCGGGAGCGGGAGGGCCGAATGAGCAGTTCTTC
TRBV29-1,TRBJ2-7,NA,TRBD2,CSGLVSGYEQYF,TGCAGCGGGCTAGTTAGCGGGTACGAGCAGTACTTC
TRBV27,TRBJ2-7,few,NA,CASSTRQVPYEQYF,TGTGCCAGCAGCACACGACAGGTACCCTACGAGCAGTACTTC
TRBV20-1,TRBJ2-1,few,NA,CSAGRSYNEQFF,TGCAGTGCAGGAAGAAGCTACAATGAGCAGTTCTTC
TRBV4-2,TRBJ2-1,NA,TRBD2,CASSQVGETSGRTREQFF,TGTGCCAGCAGCCAAGTGGGGGAGACTAGCGGGAGGACGCGCGAGCAGTTCTTC
TRBV7-2,TRBJ2-1,NA,NA,CASSFYGERGEQFF,TGTGCCAGCAGCTTTTATGGGGAAAGGGGTGAGCAGTTCTTC
TRBV20-1,TRBJ2-3,few,TRBD2,CSARDRGGAIDTQYF,TGCAGTGCTAGAGATCGGGGGGGGGCAATAGATACGCAGTATTTT